One and the same sample provided the 16 T cell receptor beta chains below, sequenced in a study of shared clonotypes between healthy human individuals. TCRdb keeps only in-frame clones here, not all; method: immunoSEQ multiplex PCR. This table holds about 2.2 million clones, over 85% found once. CD8 cells regarded as naive lacked CD45RO, were positively chosen for CCR7, and omitted terminally differentiated effector memory CD45RA+ cells. Material: naive CD8+ T cells from PBMCs. The source of these receptors is a man in his late teens or twenties in good health. Some clones in this sample may be carry-over from other donors' samples.

The rearrangement joins TRBV19 to TRBJ2-7, with no clear D. CDR1 and CDR2 (germline): LNHDA, SQIVND (reference sequence). V gave up 5 bases and J gave up 2 bases, with 16 bases separating them. This CDR3 region has 15 residues. For the CDR3, the DNA is TGTGCCAGTAGTCCTTCCCGGAGCCGTACCTACGAGCAGTACTTC. Its protein product is CASSPSRSRTYEQYF. The full variable domain, completed using reference TRBV19 and TRBJ2-7, is DGGITQSPKYLFRKEGQNVTLSCEQNLNHDAMYWYRQDPGQGLRLIYYSQIVNDFQKGDIAEGYSVSREKKESFPLTVTSAQKNPTAFYLCASSPSRSRTYEQYFGPGTRLTVT.

The genes are TRBV30 and TRBJ2-3; 8 nucleotides match TRBD2. This CDR3 spans 16 amino acids. CDR1 is GTSNPN, CDR2 SVGIG, per germline (reference sequence). The ends lost 5 bases at V and 1 base at J; junction bases unmatched: 11. The CDR3 region is CAWDDTGRAGTDTQYF. As DNA, the CDR3 is TGTGCCTGGGACGACACCGGGAGGGCCGGCACAGATACGCAGTATTTT.

The chain links TRBV27 to TRBJ2-7, with no clear D. With 5 bases removed from V and 4 bases from J, the gap between germline ends came to 12 bases. CDR3 size: 13 residues. From germline, CDR1 is MNHEY and CDR2 SMNVEV (reference sequence). The CDR3 DNA reads TGTGCCAGCAGTCTCACCACAGCTTACGAGCAGTACTTC. Amino acid sequence: CASSLTTAYEQYF.

The chain combines TRBV7-8 with TRBJ2-2, with unresolved D. With 0 bases removed from V and 6 bases from J, the gap between germline ends came to 11 bases. Germline values: CDR1 SGHVS, CDR2 FQNEAQ. CDR3 length: 15 amino acids. CDR3 bases: TGTGCCAGCAGCTTAGCTCAAGGGCCCCCCGGGGAGCTGTTTTTT. Its translation is CASSLAQGPPGELFF.

V usage is TRBV27 and J usage is TRBJ2-7, with D tentatively TRBD2 (5 bases). The ends were cut back, 2 bases at V and 3 bases at J, with 14 bases in the middle. The germline V gene has CDR1 MNHEY and CDR2 SMNVEV (reference sequence). This CDR3 region has 15 residues. The CDR3 region has the DNA TGTGCCAGCAGTTTAATCTCCGGAGGTGGCTACGAGCAGTACTTC. Translation: CASSLISGGGYEQYF.

The rearrangement uses TRBV7-9 and TRBJ2-7; D gene unclear. The CDR3 sequence is 12 residues long. Trimming removed 2 bases at V and 5 bases at J, with 7 bases between. Germline V CDR1 and CDR2: SEHNR, FQNEAQ (reference sequence). The DNA for the CDR3 is TGTGCCAGCAGCTTATTAGAACACGAGCAGTACTTC. Protein product: CASSLLEHEQYF.

About this clone itself: Other DNA sequences from this sample encode an identical CDR3 as well. This chain joins TRBV7-9 and TRBJ1-1, with unresolved D. The CDR3 is 13 amino acids. Germline V gene sequence: CDR1 SEHNR, CDR2 FQNEAQ (reference sequence). With 5 bases removed from V and 1 base from J, the gap between germline ends came to 8 bases. The CDR3 DNA follows: TGTGCCAGCAGCCTTGATAGGAACACTGAAGCTTTCTTT. It codes for CASSLDRNTEAFF.

The rearrangement links TRBV4-1 to TRBJ2-7, with D perhaps assigned TRBD1 or TRBD2 (6 bases each). V dropped 2 bases and J dropped 5 bases, with 13 bases sitting between them. The CDR3 is 14 residues long. From germline, CDR1 is MGHRA and CDR2 YSYEKL. This chain's CDR3 is CASSQSGGRDEQYF. The CDR3 nucleotides read TGCGCCAGCAGCCAATCCGGGGGCCGGGACGAGCAGTACTTC.

The chain carries TRBV7-6 and TRBJ2-7, with no clear D. The CDR3 contains 12 residues. In germline, CDR1 is SGHVS, CDR2 FNYEAQ. V was cut by 4 bases and J by 6 bases, with 10 bases left in between. CDR3 nucleotide sequence: TGTGCCAGCAGCTCTAGAGGACCCGAGCAGTACTTC. It is translated as CASSSRGPEQYF.

This chain connects TRBV30 to TRBJ2-3; D may correspond to TRBD1 or TRBD2 (5 bases each). The V end lost 0 bases, the J end lost 2 bases, and 9 bases lay between the germline ends. Germline assignment: CDR1 GTSNPN and CDR2 SVGIG (reference sequence). This CDR3 region has 14 residues. The chain's CDR3 is CAWSVLGVTDTQYF. Here the CDR3 DNA reads TGTGCCTGGAGTGTACTGGGGGTCACAGATACGCAGTATTTT.

In DNA form, the CDR3 reads TGTGCCAGCAGGGGGACAGGAACCTACGAGCAGTACTTC. The encoded protein is CASRGTGTYEQYF. The chain uses TRBV6-5 and TRBJ2-7, with 8 positions matching TRBD1. Germline V CDR1 and CDR2: MNHEY, SVGAGI. The CDR3 covers 13 residues. V shed 6 bases and J 2 bases; nucleotides not matched to a gene: 3.

V usage is TRBV28 and J usage is TRBJ1-5, with D unclear. The V end lost 1 base, the J end lost 2 bases, and 12 bases lay between the germline ends. Germline lookup yields CDR1 MDHEN and CDR2 SYDVKM. This CDR3 has 16 amino acids. CDR3 bases: TGTGCCAGCAGTTTATTGGCGGGGATGGGCAATCAGCCCCAGCATTTT. Amino acids: CASSLLAGMGNQPQHF.

The chain employs TRBV18 and TRBJ2-5; D is perhaps TRBD1 or TRBD2 (5 bases each). In germline, CDR1 is KGHSH, CDR2 LQKENI. The V and J ends lost 1 base and 5 bases respectively, with 14 bases between them. This CDR3 comprises 15 residues. This CDR3 is CASSPRSRGGETQYF. CDR3 sequence (DNA): TGTGCCAGCTCACCACGGTCGAGGGGCGGCGAGACCCAGTACTTC.

This chain links TRBV7-8 with TRBJ2-3, with 16 bases that match TRBD2. V shed 5 bases, J shed 2 bases, and the junction held 4 bases outside the gene matches. Germline V lookup: CDR1 SGHVS, CDR2 FQNEAQ. This CDR3 comprises 17 residues. CDR3 sequence (DNA): TGTGCCAGCAGCCCGGGACTAGCGGGAGGGTTCACAGATACGCAGTATTTT. Protein: CASSPGLAGGFTDTQYF.

This clone has just a few counts. The same CDR3 also results from other DNA sequences found in this sample. The chain is built from TRBV2 and TRBJ1-1, with 8 bases aligning to TRBD1. This CDR3 is 13 amino acids long. V lost 6 bases to trimming and J lost 0 bases; unmatched junction nucleotides: 0. Germline loops: CDR1 SNHLY, CDR2 FYNNEI. The CDR3 loop reads CASRDRVNTEAFF. In DNA form, the CDR3 reads TGTGCCAGCAGGGACAGGGTGAACACTGAAGCTTTCTTT.

The V call is TRBV6-5, the J call TRBJ2-7, with D maybe TRBD2 (5 bases). V was cut by 4 bases and J by 2 bases, with 6 bases left in between. CDR3 length equals 12 residues. Germline loops: CDR1 MNHEY, CDR2 SVGAGI. CDR3 sequence: CASSSGTYEQYF. CDR3 DNA sequence: TGTGCCAGCAGTTCGGGGACCTACGAGCAGTACTTC.